This T cell receptor beta chain was captured by sequencing in a study of Ad26.COV2.S vaccination and SARS-CoV-2 variants. Generated by immunoSEQ multiplex PCR, the TCRdb table keeps only in-frame clones and is missing some. The data hold nearly 7,000 clones, with 84% observed a single time. Findings and limits, study-wide: Placebo recipients trailed vaccine recipients in spike-specific TCR breadth. Non-spike TCR breadth did not differ much between vaccine and placebo recipients.

In the case of this clone: Antigen specificity is unknown.

The receptor's source is a human donor who had recovered from COVID-19. The specimen comprised peripheral blood, sampled after recovery from COVID-19.

In nucleotides, the CDR3 is TGTGCCAGCAGCTTGGCTGTGGGTTCACCCTACAATGAGCAGTTCTTC. Protein product: CASSLAVGSPYNEQFF. The chain uses TRBV5-4 and TRBJ2-1, with D uncertain. The CDR3 runs to 16 residues. V was trimmed by 0 bases and J by 2 bases, leaving 12 bases between them. Germline V lookup: CDR1 SGHNT, CDR2 YYREEE (reference sequence).